Each of the 21 T cell receptor beta chains below was sequenced from the same sample in a study of cytomegalovirus exposure and HLA in healthy donors. Here immunoSEQ multiplex PCR was the method, and the copy in TCRdb shows in-frame clones only, minus some. This table has under 200,000 clones, roughly nine tenths appearing once. The sequenced sample was PBMCs. The source is a man younger than 35 in good health and CMV-seropositive.

The sample holds one count of this clone. The chain recombines TRBV27 with TRBJ2-7, with 8 bases identical to TRBD1. J was trimmed by 2 bases and V by 6 bases; bases with no gene match: 6. The CDR3 has 14 residues. Per germline, CDR1 MNHEY and CDR2 SMNVEV (reference sequence). The CDR3 is CASSTGTGAYEQYF. The CDR3 DNA is TGTGCCAGCAGCACCGGGACAGGTGCCTACGAGCAGTACTTC.

J is TRBJ1-2 and V is TRBV5-1; D remains unclear. This CDR3 comprises 13 residues. The germline CDR1 and CDR2 sequences are SGHRS and YFSETQ. V was clipped by 0 bases and J by 2 bases, with 5 bases between them. The CDR3 nucleotides read TGCGCCAGCAGCTTGGGCGAGAACTATGGCTACACCTTC. Translation: CASSLGENYGYTF.

The J gene is TRBJ2-7, the V gene TRBV15, with 10 bases lining up with TRBD2. Trimming at V came to 2 bases and at J to 5 bases, leaving 6 bases not matched to a gene. Germline CDR1 and CDR2: LNHNV and YYDKDF (reference sequence). This CDR3 region has 15 residues. The CDR3 loop reads CATSRFLAGDDEQYF. The CDR3 coding sequence is TGTGCCACCAGCAGATTTCTAGCGGGAGACGACGAGCAGTACTTC.

This chain links TRBV27 with TRBJ2-2; D gene uncertain. The ends were cut back, 3 bases at V and 4 bases at J, with 9 bases in the middle. The germline gives CDR1 MNHEY, CDR2 SMNVEV (reference sequence). The CDR3 loop spans 14 amino acids. DNA of the CDR3: TGTGCCAGCAGTTTTCAAGAGGTCACCGGGGAGCTGTTTTTT. It codes for CASSFQEVTGELFF.

CDR3 DNA sequence: TGTGCCAGCAGCCAAGAGGATAGCCGTTACTCTGGAAACACCATATATTTT. Its protein is CASSQEDSRYSGNTIYF. The V gene is TRBV4-2, the J gene TRBJ1-3; D call uncertain. V was pared by 0 bases and J by 0 bases, with 12 bases between. The CDR3 runs to 17 residues. Looked up from germline, CDR1 is LGHNA and CDR2 is YNFKEQ.

The chain combines TRBV5-6 with TRBJ2-1, with 11 bases aligning to TRBD2. V was pared by 0 bases and J by 5 bases, with 4 bases of the junction left unmatched. The CDR3 spans 16 residues. Germline V lookup: CDR1 SGHDT, CDR2 YYEEEE. The CDR3 region is CASSLARLAGNNEQFF. Written as DNA, the CDR3 is TGTGCCAGCAGCTTGGCCCGACTAGCGGGAAACAATGAGCAGTTCTTC.

The CDR3 bases are TGTGCCAGCAGCCCTACTAGCGGGAGTGCTGCGGAGCAGTTCTTC. Translation: CASSPTSGSAAEQFF. The chain joins TRBV7-3 to TRBJ2-1, with 11 bases matching TRBD2. CDR1 SGHTA and CDR2 FQGTGA come from the germline V gene. J lost 10 bases, V lost 5 bases, and 10 bases had no gene match. The CDR3 totals 15 residues.

CDR3 in DNA: TGTGCCAGCAGCTTAGACCGGCGGGAAAAACTGTTTTTT. Translated, it gives CASSLDRREKLFF. The J gene is TRBJ1-4, the V gene TRBV7-8; D gene unclear. This CDR3 has 13 amino acids. V was shortened by 1 base and J by 8 bases, with 8 bases between the two germline ends. Germline assignment: CDR1 SGHVS and CDR2 FQNEAQ.

The chain recombines TRBV5-4 with TRBJ2-2; 9 bases match TRBD1. The length of the CDR3 is 18 residues. J was trimmed by 4 bases and V by 0 bases; bases with no gene match: 10. Looked up from germline, CDR1 is SGHNT and CDR2 is YYREEE (reference sequence). The chain's CDR3 is CASSLDMVTGGPTGELFF. In DNA form, the CDR3 reads TGTGCCAGCAGCTTGGATATGGTAACAGGGGGCCCCACCGGGGAGCTGTTTTTT.

This chain links TRBV4-1 with TRBJ2-1; the D is unclear. The germline V gene has CDR1 MGHRA and CDR2 YSYEKL. Trimming shortened V by 0 bases and J by 2 bases, and 11 bases separated the two germline ends. The CDR3 spans 16 residues. CDR3 amino acids: CASSQDPGFAYNEQFF. The DNA of the CDR3 is TGCGCCAGCAGCCAAGATCCCGGGTTCGCCTACAATGAGCAGTTCTTC.

This clone was picked up one time. A read error may account for a junction end that differs from germline. This chain connects TRBV7-7 to TRBJ2-2; 12 nucleotides agree with TRBD2. This CDR3 is built from 15 residues. Germline V lookup: CDR1 SSHAT, CDR2 FNYEAQ (reference sequence). DNA of the CDR3: TGTGCTAGCAGCTTGACTAGCGGGAGCACCGGGGAGCTGTTTTTT. Amino acids: CASSLTSGSTGELFF.

The gene calls are TRBV30 and TRBJ2-2; D is undetermined. The length of the CDR3 is 13 residues. Trimming took off 4 bases at V and 1 base at J, with 7 bases between the two ends. Germline CDR1 and CDR2: GTSNPN and SVGIG (reference sequence). This CDR3 is CAWKKRNTGELFF. In DNA form, the CDR3 reads TGTGCCTGGAAGAAGAGGAACACCGGGGAGCTGTTTTTT.

This chain links TRBV28 with TRBJ1-5; possibly TRBD1 for D (5 bases). The CDR3 has 16 amino acids. CDR1 is MDHEN, CDR2 SYDVKM, per germline. Trimming pared 5 bases from V and 7 bases from J, leaving 21 bases between. This chain's CDR3 is CASSIVGPAGRQPQHF. Written as DNA, the CDR3 is TGTGCCAGCAGTATTGTGGGGCCAGCCGGGCGGCAGCCCCAGCATTTT.

The CDR3 DNA follows: TGTGCCAGCAGCGTAGGGGACTTCAGCAGTCAGTACTTC. Amino acid sequence: CASSVGDFSSQYF. The V gene is TRBV9, the J gene TRBJ2-7; TRBD2 might be the D (6 bases). Per germline, CDR1 SGDLS and CDR2 YYNGEE. Trimming took off 0 bases at V and 10 bases at J, with 14 bases between the two ends. The CDR3 covers 13 residues.

The chain is built from TRBV15 and TRBJ1-1; a weak D match, TRBD1 (6 bases). Trimming left V 6 bases short and J 1 base short, with 9 bases between. The CDR3 is 13 residues long. Germline V gives CDR1 LNHNV, CDR2 YYDKDF (reference sequence). The CDR3 here is CATSKGGNTEAFF. As DNA, the CDR3 is TGTGCCACCAGTAAAGGGGGGAACACTGAAGCTTTCTTT.

The chain carries TRBV28 and TRBJ1-5; D remains unclear. Deletions cut 8 bases from V and 4 bases from J, with 15 bases between. The CDR3 totals 14 residues. Per the germline V gene, CDR1 is MDHEN and CDR2 is SYDVKM. CDR3 protein: CASGLAQVNQPQHF. The CDR3 coding sequence is TGTGCCAGCGGCCTGGCTCAGGTTAATCAGCCCCAGCATTTT.

CDR3 sequence reads: CASSPDSAEQYF. For the CDR3, the DNA is TGCGCCAGCAGCCCGGACAGCGCCGAGCAGTACTTC. The rearrangement links TRBV5-1 to TRBJ2-7; D is perhaps TRBD1 (6 bases). Germline CDR1 and CDR2: SGHRS and YFSETQ. This CDR3 contains 12 residues. Trimming left V 4 bases short and J 6 bases short, with 11 bases between. The full variable domain, in which reference TRBV5-1 and TRBJ2-7 provide the parts outside the CDR3, is KAGVTQTPRYLIKTRGQQVTLSCSPISGHRSVSWYQQTPGQGLQFLFEYFSETQRNKGNFPGRFSGRQFSNSRSEMNVSTLELGDSALYLCASSPDSAEQYFGPGTRLTVT.

The genes are TRBV11-2 and TRBJ2-1, with 11 bases that match TRBD2. The J segment lost 8 bases and the V segment lost 5 bases, leaving 14 bases of the junction unmatched. The CDR3 has 17 residues. The germline CDR1 and CDR2 sequences are SGHAT and FQNNGV. CDR3 coding DNA: TGTGCCAGCAGCCAATTCCCTAGCGGGAGGACCCAGGATGAGCAGTTCTTC. Translation: CASSQFPSGRTQDEQFF. Variable domain in full (rest from reference TRBV11-2 and TRBJ2-1): EAGVAQSPRYKIIEKRQSVAFWCNPISGHATLYWYQQILGQGPKLLIQFQNNGVVDDSQLPKDRFSAERLKGVDSTLKIQPAKLEDSAVYLCASSQFPSGRTQDEQFFGPGTRLTVL.

V is TRBV6-5 and J is TRBJ2-1; the match to TRBD2 covers 8 bases. The V gene end was trimmed by 4 bases and the J gene end by 0 bases; junction bases not matched to a gene: 2. The CDR3 runs to 15 residues. Germline CDR1 MNHEY, CDR2 SVGAGI. CDR3 sequence reads: CASSFSGNSYNEQFF. CDR3 nucleotide sequence: TGTGCCAGCAGTTTTAGCGGGAACTCCTACAATGAGCAGTTCTTC.

V usage is TRBV28 and J usage is TRBJ2-1; 7 nucleotides line up with TRBD2. The length of the CDR3 is 17 residues. Germline assignment: CDR1 MDHEN and CDR2 SYDVKM. The V segment lost 6 bases and the J segment 4 bases; nucleotides outside the gene matches: 15. For the CDR3, the DNA is TGTGCCAGCAGGATTTTTAGTGGGAGGGCCTCTTACAATGAGCAGTTCTTC. Residues: CASRIFSGRASYNEQFF.

The rearrangement joins TRBV2 to TRBJ2-1; 9 bases map to TRBD1. Germline CDR1 SNHLY, CDR2 FYNNEI. The V and J ends lost 6 bases and 9 bases, in that order; junction bases with no gene match: 9. This CDR3 has 14 amino acids. In nucleotides, the CDR3 is TGTGCCAGCAGACCGGGACAGGGTGTTGGTGAGCAGTTCTTC. Residues: CASRPGQGVGEQFF.